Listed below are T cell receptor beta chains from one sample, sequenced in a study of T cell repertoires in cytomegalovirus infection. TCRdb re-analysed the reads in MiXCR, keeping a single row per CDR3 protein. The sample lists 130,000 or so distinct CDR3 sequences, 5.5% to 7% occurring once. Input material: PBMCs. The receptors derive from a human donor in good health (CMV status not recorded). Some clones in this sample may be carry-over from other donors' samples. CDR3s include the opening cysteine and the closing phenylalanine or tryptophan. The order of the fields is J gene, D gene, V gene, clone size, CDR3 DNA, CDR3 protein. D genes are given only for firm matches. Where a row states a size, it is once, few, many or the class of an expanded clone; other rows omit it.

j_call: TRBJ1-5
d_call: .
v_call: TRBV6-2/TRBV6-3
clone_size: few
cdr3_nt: TGTGCCAGCAGAACAAGCAATCAGCCCCAGCATTTT
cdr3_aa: CASRTSNQPQHF

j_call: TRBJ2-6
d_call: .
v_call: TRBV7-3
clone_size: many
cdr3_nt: TGTGCCAGCAGCCGGGACGGAGCGTCTGGGGCCAACGTCCTGACTTTC
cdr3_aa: CASSRDGASGANVLTF

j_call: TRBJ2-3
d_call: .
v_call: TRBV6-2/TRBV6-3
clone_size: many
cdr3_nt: TGTGCCAGCAGACCTAGGATTATCGCAGATACGCAGTATTTT
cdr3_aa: CASRPRIIADTQYF

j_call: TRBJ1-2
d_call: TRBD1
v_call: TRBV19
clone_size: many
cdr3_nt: TGTGCCACCCAAAGACAGGGTGACTATGGCTACACCTTC
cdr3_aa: CATQRQGDYGYTF

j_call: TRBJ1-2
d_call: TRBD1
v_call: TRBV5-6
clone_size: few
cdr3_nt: TGTGCCAGCAGCTGGGCCCAGGGGGCGTCGTATGGCTACACCTTC
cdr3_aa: CASSWAQGASYGYTF

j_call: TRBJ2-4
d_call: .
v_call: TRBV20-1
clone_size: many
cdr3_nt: TGCAGTGCTAGAGGGGACACCAAAATAAAAAACATTCAGTACTTC
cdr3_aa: CSARGDTKIKNIQYF

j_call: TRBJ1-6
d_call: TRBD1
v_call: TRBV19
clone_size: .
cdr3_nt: TGTGCCAGTAGTCCGGACAGGGGTTCTAATTCACCCCTCCACTTT
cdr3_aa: CASSPDRGSNSPLHF

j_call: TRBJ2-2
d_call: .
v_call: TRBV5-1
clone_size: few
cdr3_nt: TGCGCCAGCAATCGTGTCAGGGCTAACACCGGGGAGCTGTTTTTT
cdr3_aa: CASNRVRANTGELFF

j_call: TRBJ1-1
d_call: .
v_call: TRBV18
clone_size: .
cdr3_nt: TGTGCCAGCTCACCATTCACACAGCTCGGGGCGGCTGGCACTGAAGCTTTCTTT
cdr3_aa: CASSPFTQLGAAGTEAFF

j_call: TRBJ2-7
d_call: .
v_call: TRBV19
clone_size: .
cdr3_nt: TGTGCCAGCCAGGACAGAAAGACCTCCTACGAGCAGTACTTC
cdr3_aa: CASQDRKTSYEQYF

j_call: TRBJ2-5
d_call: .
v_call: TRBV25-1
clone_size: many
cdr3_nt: TGTGCCAGCAGTACCAGCGACAGGTCAGAGACCCAGTACTTC
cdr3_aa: CASSTSDRSETQYF

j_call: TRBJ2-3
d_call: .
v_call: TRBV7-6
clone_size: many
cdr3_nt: TGTGCCAGCAGCCTTCCTGACAACACAGATACGCAGTATTTT
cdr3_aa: CASSLPDNTDTQYF

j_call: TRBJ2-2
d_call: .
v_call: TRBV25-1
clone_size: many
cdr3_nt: TGTGCCAGCAGTGAGCGTAATGCGAACACCGGGGAGCTGTTTTTT
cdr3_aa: CASSERNANTGELFF

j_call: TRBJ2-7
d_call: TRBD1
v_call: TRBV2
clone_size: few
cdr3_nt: TGTGCCAGCAGAACAGGGGGCGGCTCCTACGAGCAGTACTTC
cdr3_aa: CASRTGGGSYEQYF

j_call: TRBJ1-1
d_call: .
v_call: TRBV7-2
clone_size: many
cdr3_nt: TGTGCCAGCAGCTTAGGTCAGGGCAAAGCTTTCTTT
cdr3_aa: CASSLGQGKAFF

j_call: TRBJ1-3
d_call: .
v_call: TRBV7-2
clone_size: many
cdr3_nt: TGTGCCACTACGCCGGCCCCTGGAAACACCATATATTTT
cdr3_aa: CATTPAPGNTIYF

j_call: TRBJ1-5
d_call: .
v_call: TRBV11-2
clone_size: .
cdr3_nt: TGTGCCAGCAGCTTAGGAACAGGGCATAGCAATCAGCCCCAGCATTTT
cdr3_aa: CASSLGTGHSNQPQHF

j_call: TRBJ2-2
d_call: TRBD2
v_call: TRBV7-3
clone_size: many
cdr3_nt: TGTGCCAGCAGCTACCACGGACTAGCGGGGGACACCGGGGAGCTGTTTTTT
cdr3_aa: CASSYHGLAGDTGELFF

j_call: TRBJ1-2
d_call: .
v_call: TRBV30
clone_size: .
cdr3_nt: TGTGCCTGGAGTGTACAGATTCACAACTATGGCTACACCTTC
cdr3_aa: CAWSVQIHNYGYTF

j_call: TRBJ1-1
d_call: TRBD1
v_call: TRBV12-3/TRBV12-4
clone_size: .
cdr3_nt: TGTGCCAGCAGTCTCCAGGGGGCAGATAACACTGAAGCTTTCTTT
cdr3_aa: CASSLQGADNTEAFF

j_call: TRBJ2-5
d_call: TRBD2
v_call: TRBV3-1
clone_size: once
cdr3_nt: TGTGCCAGCAGCCAAGTGGGAGGGTTGGAGACCCAGTACTTC
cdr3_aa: CASSQVGGLETQYF

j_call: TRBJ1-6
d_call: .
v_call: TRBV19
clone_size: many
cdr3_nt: TGTGCCAGTAGTATAGGAGAGGGACGGCGGAATTCACCCCTCCACTTT
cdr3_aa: CASSIGEGRRNSPLHF

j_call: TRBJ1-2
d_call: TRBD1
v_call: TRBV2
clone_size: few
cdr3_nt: TGTGCCAGCATAGTCGGGACAGGGGGCTTAGGCTACACCTTC
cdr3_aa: CASIVGTGGLGYTF

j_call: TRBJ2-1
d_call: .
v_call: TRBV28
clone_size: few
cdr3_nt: TGTGCCAGCGCCAACGCCTACAATGAGCAGTTCTTC
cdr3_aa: CASANAYNEQFF

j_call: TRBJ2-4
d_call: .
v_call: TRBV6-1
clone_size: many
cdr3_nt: TGTGCCAGCAGAAACACTGGACAGTCCGCGGCCAATTTACTAGCCAAAAACATTCAGTACTTC
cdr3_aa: CASRNTGQSAANLLAKNIQYF

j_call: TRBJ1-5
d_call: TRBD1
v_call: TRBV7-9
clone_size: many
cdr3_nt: TGTGCCAGCAGCTTAGGTGTGGCAGGGGGTGTGCGCAATCAGCCCCAGCATTTT
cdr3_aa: CASSLGVAGGVRNQPQHF

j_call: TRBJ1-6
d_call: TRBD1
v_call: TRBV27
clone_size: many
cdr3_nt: TGTGCCAGCAGAACCGGGACAGGAAATTCACCCCTCCACTTT
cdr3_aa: CASRTGTGNSPLHF

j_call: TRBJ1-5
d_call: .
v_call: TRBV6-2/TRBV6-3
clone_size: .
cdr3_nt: TGTGCCAGCAGGAGAGCCTCCGTCGGACAGCCCCAGCATTTT
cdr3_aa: CASRRASVGQPQHF

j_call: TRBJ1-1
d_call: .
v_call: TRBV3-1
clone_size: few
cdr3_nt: TGTGCCAGCAGCCAAGCAGGCGGAGGCATGAACACTGAAGCTTTCTTT
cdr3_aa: CASSQAGGGMNTEAFF

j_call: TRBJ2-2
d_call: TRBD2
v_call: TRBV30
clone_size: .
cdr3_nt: TGTGCCTGGAGTGTAACTAGCGGGGGGGTTATAAACACCGGGGAGCTGTTTTTT
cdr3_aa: CAWSVTSGGVINTGELFF

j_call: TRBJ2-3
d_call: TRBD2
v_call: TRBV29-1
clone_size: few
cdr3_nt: TGCAGCGTTGAGCCGGGGGGTCGGCAGTCAGATACGCAGTATTTT
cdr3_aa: CSVEPGGRQSDTQYF

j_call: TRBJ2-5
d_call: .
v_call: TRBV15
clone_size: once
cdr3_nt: TGTGCCACCAGCAGATACAGGGAAGAGACCCAGTACTTC
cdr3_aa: CATSRYREETQYF

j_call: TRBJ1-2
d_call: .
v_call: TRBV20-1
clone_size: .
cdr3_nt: TGCAGTGCCAGAGAGAGTGAGACAGAGGCGTGGGGCTACACCTTC
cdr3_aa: CSARESETEAWGYTF

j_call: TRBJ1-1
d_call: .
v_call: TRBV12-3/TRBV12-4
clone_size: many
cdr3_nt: TGTGCCAGCAGTCCAACCCTCAACGGGGGAGTTACTGAAGCTTTCTTT
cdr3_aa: CASSPTLNGGVTEAFF

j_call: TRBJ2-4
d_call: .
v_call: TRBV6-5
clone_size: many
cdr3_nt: TGTGCCAGCAGCTCATCGTGGGGTCTCCAAAACATTCAGTACTTC
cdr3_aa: CASSSSWGLQNIQYF

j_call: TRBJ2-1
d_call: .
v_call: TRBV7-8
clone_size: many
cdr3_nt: TGTGCCAGCACGAAAGGGCCGGGAGATCCGTTCTTC
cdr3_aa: CASTKGPGDPFF

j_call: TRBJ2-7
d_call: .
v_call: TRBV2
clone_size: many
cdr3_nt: TGTGCCAGCAGCCCCATTACCTACGAGCAGTACTTC
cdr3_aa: CASSPITYEQYF

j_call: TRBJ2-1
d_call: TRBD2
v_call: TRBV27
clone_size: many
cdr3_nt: TGTGCCAGCAGTTTATCAGTTGGGGACTACTACAATGAGCAGTTCTTC
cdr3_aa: CASSLSVGDYYNEQFF

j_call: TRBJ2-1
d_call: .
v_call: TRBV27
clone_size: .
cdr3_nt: TGTGCCAGCAGTCTGCGGGCCTCAGGGAATGAGCAGTTCTTC
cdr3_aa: CASSLRASGNEQFF